Following are 25 T cell receptor beta chains from one sample sequenced in a study of PD-1 blockade in classical Hodgkin lymphoma. As to time point: cycle 4 day 1 (C4D1), after 5 to 7 weeks of nivolumab. In every patient, relapse followed autologous stem cell transplantation, while exposure to brentuximab vedotin differed. Sequenced by immunoSEQ multiplex PCR; TCRdb stores in-frame clones only, minus some. In the table there are some 86,000 clones, less than 95% of which are singletons. The sample here was peripheral blood mononuclear cells (PBMCs), taken before the fourth cycle of nivolumab. The receptor source for this set is a human donor with classical Hodgkin lymphoma.

V is TRBV1 and J is TRBJ2-3; the DNA was not compared with TRBD1, the D call given in the table. TRBV1 corresponds to a pseudogene. This CDR3 has 17 residues. In DNA form, the CDR3 reads TGCACCAGCAGCCAAGATGCCAGGGGGTCCCGCACAGATACGCAGTATTTT. Residues: CTSSQDARGSRTDTQYF.

This sequence joins TRBV7-2 and TRBJ1-1; 7 bases agree with TRBD1. Germline loops: CDR1 SGHTA, CDR2 FQGNSA. V trimming: 5 bases; J trimming: 0 bases; junction bases outside the gene matches: 6. The CDR3 runs 15 residues. CDR3 protein: CASSPGQLMNTEAFF. The DNA for the CDR3 is TGTGCCAGCAGCCCGGGACAGCTTATGAACACTGAAGCTTTCTTT.

The V gene is TRBV15, the J gene TRBJ2-1, with TRBD1 as a possible D gene (6 bases). The CDR3 loop spans 18 amino acids. Looked up from germline, CDR1 is LNHNV and CDR2 is YYDKDF (reference sequence). The V gene lost 3 bases and the J gene lost 7 bases, with 25 bases spanning the gap. CDR3 residues: CATSRVFHIGARGNEQFF. The CDR3 DNA sequence: TGTGCCACCAGCAGGGTGTTTCATATAGGGGCAAGGGGGAATGAGCAGTTCTTC.

CDR3 bases: TGTGCCAGCAGCCAGCAGGGAGCCTCTGGAAACACCATATATTTT. This encodes CASSQQGASGNTIYF. J is TRBJ1-3 and V is TRBV7-9; the D gene is possibly TRBD1 (5 bases). The V gene's germline CDR1 is SEHNR and CDR2 FQNEAQ (reference sequence). Trimming cost V 5 bases and J 0 bases, with 11 bases left between them. The CDR3 loop spans 15 amino acids.

V is TRBV4-1 and J is TRBJ2-7, with D possibly matching TRBD1 (6 bases). CDR3 length: 16 amino acids. Germline lookup yields CDR1 MGHRA and CDR2 YSYEKL. V was shortened by 0 bases and J by 2 bases, with 14 bases between the two germline ends. Written as DNA, the CDR3 is TGCGCCAGCAGCCAAGAGATTCAGGGGTTCGCCTACGAGCAGTACTTC. It codes for CASSQEIQGFAYEQYF.

The rearrangement links TRBV6-1 to TRBJ2-5; 10 bases line up with TRBD2. Germline V gives CDR1 MNHNS, CDR2 SASEGT. The CDR3 contains 16 residues. Germline trimming cut 3 bases from V and 5 bases from J; bases unmatched to any gene: 9. The CDR3 region has the DNA TGTGCCAGCAGTGACCGTCTAGCGGGGGCAGGGGAGACCCAGTACTTC. It encodes CASSDRLAGAGETQYF.

The V call is TRBV4-3, the J call TRBJ1-6; D is unresolved. The CDR3 contains 11 residues. Germline CDR1 and CDR2: LGHNA and YSLEER. V was cut by 0 bases and J by 15 bases, with 6 bases left in between. The chain's CDR3 is CASSQEAVLHF. The CDR3 bases are TGCGCCAGCAGCCAAGAGGCCGTCCTCCACTTT.

This rearrangement joins TRBV6-1 to TRBJ2-1; D possibly corresponds to TRBD1 (6 bases). Per the germline V gene, CDR1 is MNHNS and CDR2 is SASEGT. Between the trimmed V and J ends, which lost 7 bases and 3 bases, there was a span of 10 bases. The CDR3 length is 13 residues. The CDR3 region has the DNA TGTGCCAGCATCTTGGACAGCTACAATGAGCAGTTCTTC. It specifies CASILDSYNEQFF.

In its sample, this clone was seen once. This chain uses TRBV15 with TRBJ2-1, with 9 bases lining up with TRBD1. Unmatched junction bases numbered 22, after V lost 0 bases and J lost 10 bases. Germline loops: CDR1 LNHNV, CDR2 YYDKDF (reference sequence). The CDR3 is 20 amino acids. CDR3 coding DNA: TGTGCCACCAGCAGAGATCAGGGTACAGGGGGCATAACACGGCCCTTCGAGCAGTTCTTC. Its protein is CATSRDQGTGGITRPFEQFF.

A single count supports this clone. The chain uses TRBV30 and TRBJ1-1; D is unresolved. Trimming shortened V by 4 bases and J by 7 bases, and 13 bases separated the two germline ends. In germline, CDR1 is GTSNPN, CDR2 SVGIG (reference sequence). The CDR3 has 12 amino acids. CDR3 nucleotides: TGTGCCTGGATTCCATTAAACTATGAAGCTTTCTTT. Encoded protein: CAWIPLNYEAFF.

This clone was observed a single time. This rearrangement joins TRBV21-1 to TRBJ1-4; the D call in the table, TRBD1, was not verified against the DNA. TRBV21-1 is given as a pseudogene. The CDR3 runs to 16 residues. CDR3 amino acids: CASSKSRGQGPEKLFF. Here the CDR3 DNA reads TGTGCCAGCAGCAAAAGTAGAGGACAGGGCCCTGAAAAACTGTTTTTT.

The chain joins TRBV6-6 to TRBJ2-7; D is unresolved. This CDR3 comprises 13 residues. Germline loops: CDR1 MNHNY, CDR2 SVGAGI (reference sequence). V lost 6 bases and J 3 bases, leaving 12 bases between the germline ends. In DNA, the CDR3 is TGTGCCAGCAGGAGAACCGAGTTCTACGAGCAGTACTTC. It is translated as CASRRTEFYEQYF.

The V call is TRBV4-3, the J call TRBJ2-1; maybe TRBD2 (6 bases). This CDR3 contains 17 residues. Trimming left V 3 bases short and J 0 bases short, with 15 bases between. CDR1 is LGHNA, CDR2 YSLEER, per germline. The CDR3 protein is CASSQEGPQASYNEQFF. The CDR3 DNA is TGCGCCAGCAGCCAGGAGGGTCCGCAGGCCTCCTACAATGAGCAGTTCTTC.

This rearrangement joins TRBV15 to TRBJ1-5; D call uncertain. The V gene's germline CDR1 is LNHNV and CDR2 YYDKDF (reference sequence). This CDR3 region has 15 residues. V was clipped by 3 bases and J by 1 base, with 10 bases between them. CDR3 in amino acids: CATSSYRASNQPQHF. The CDR3 DNA is TGTGCCACCAGCAGTTACAGAGCCAGCAATCAGCCCCAGCATTTT.

The count of this clone is one. CDR3 amino acids: CASSLTGETNYGYTF. CDR3 nucleotides: TGTGCCAGCAGCTTGACCGGAGAAACTAACTATGGCTACACCTTC. V and J are TRBV7-2 and TRBJ1-2, with D unclear. Germline V CDR1 and CDR2: SGHTA, FQGNSA. This CDR3 is 15 amino acids long. V was cut by 3 bases and J by 0 bases, with 11 bases left in between.

The chain carries TRBV27 and TRBJ2-1, with D perhaps matching TRBD1 (6 bases). The germline gives CDR1 MNHEY, CDR2 SMNVEV (reference sequence). Deletions cut 4 bases from V and 2 bases from J, with 15 bases between. The CDR3 has 16 residues. The CDR3 DNA follows: TGTGCCAGCAGTTCCAGAACCGGGACAACCTACAATGAGCAGTTCTTC. Its translation: CASSSRTGTTYNEQFF.

The CDR3 coding sequence is TGTGCCAGCAGCCCACCCGGACAAACCTACGAGCAGTACTTC. Its translation is CASSPPGQTYEQYF. The chain has TRBV7-3 and TRBJ2-7, with D tentatively TRBD1 (5 bases). The V and J ends lost 5 bases and 2 bases respectively, with 13 bases between them. Germline-derived CDR1 and CDR2 are SGHTA and FQGTGA. The CDR3 totals 14 residues.

The rearrangement links TRBV7-2 to TRBJ1-1; weak D call: TRBD1 (5 bases). The CDR3 runs to 17 residues. Deletions cut 1 base from V and 3 bases from J, with 18 bases between. The germline V gene encodes CDR1 SGHTA and CDR2 FQGNSA. CDR3 sequence (DNA): TGTGCCAGCAGCTTAGGGGCAGGGCGCGAGGTACACACTGAAGCTTTCTTT. Translating it yields CASSLGAGREVHTEAFF.

J is TRBJ2-7 and V is TRBV2, with 7 nucleotides matching TRBD1. The CDR3 has 13 amino acids. J was trimmed by 7 bases and V by 6 bases; bases with no gene match: 9. Germline V CDR1 and CDR2: SNHLY, FYNNEI. CDR3 nucleotides: TGTGCCAGCAGGGGGGACAGAATGGGAGAGCAGTACTTC. It codes for CASRGDRMGEQYF.

The chain uses TRBV9 and TRBJ2-7, with 9 bases aligning to TRBD1. V dropped 0 bases and J dropped 3; count of bases not matched to a gene: 4. Germline CDR1 and CDR2: SGDLS and YYNGEE. CDR3 size: 15 residues. CDR3 in DNA: TGTGCCAGCAGCGTAGCGGACAGGGGTCTCTACGAGCAGTACTTC. Translating gives CASSVADRGLYEQYF. Combining the CDR3 with reference TRBV9 and TRBJ2-7 gives the whole variable domain DSGVTQTPKHLITATGQRVTLRCSPRSGDLSVYWYQQSLDQGLQFLIQYYNGEERAKGNILERFSAQQFPDLHSELNLSSLELGDSALYFCASSVADRGLYEQYFGPGTRLTVT.

The chain joins TRBV9 to TRBJ2-7; 11 bases are shared with TRBD2. The CDR3 has 15 residues. V was pared by 4 bases and J by 4 bases, with 7 bases of the junction left unmatched. Germline CDR1 SGDLS, CDR2 YYNGEE. Here the CDR3 reads CASSTGTSGDYEQYF. CDR3 DNA: TGTGCCAGCAGCACCGGGACTAGCGGAGATTACGAGCAGTACTTC.

The chain recombines TRBV4-2 with TRBJ1-6, with a tentative D call TRBD1 (6 bases). This CDR3 spans 16 amino acids. Per germline, CDR1 LGHNA and CDR2 YNFKEQ. The V end was cut by 4 bases, the J end by 9 bases, with 19 bases between. The CDR3 spells CASSPRGQFGASPLHF. As DNA, the CDR3 is TGTGCCAGCAGCCCCCGAGGACAGTTCGGAGCTTCACCCCTCCACTTT.

V and J are TRBV7-9 and TRBJ2-5; tentative D call: TRBD1 (6 bases). V was clipped by 5 bases and J by 5 bases, with 15 bases between them. Germline values: CDR1 SEHNR, CDR2 FQNEAQ (reference sequence). The CDR3 length is 14 residues. The CDR3 spells CASSRTGTGETQYF. As DNA, the CDR3 is TGTGCCAGCAGCCGTACAGGGACCGGGGAGACCCAGTACTTC. Looking up the rest from reference TRBV7-9 and TRBJ2-5 gives the full variable domain: DTGVSQNPRHKITKRGQNVTFRCDPISEHNRLYWYRQTLGQGPEFLTYFQNEAQLEKSRLLSDRFSAERPKGSFSTLEIQRTEQGDSAMYLCASSRTGTGETQYFGPGTRLLVL.

This rearrangement joins TRBV11-2 to TRBJ1-3; 7 nucleotides align to TRBD1. The ends lost 5 bases at V and 0 bases at J; junction bases unmatched: 4. CDR3 size: 15 residues. Germline values: CDR1 SGHAT, CDR2 FQNNGV. CDR3 sequence: CASSPGTASGNTIYF. In DNA form, the CDR3 reads TGTGCCAGCAGCCCAGGGACAGCCTCTGGAAACACCATATATTTT.

This clone was detected only a few times. The chain couples TRBV13 to TRBJ1-2, with a possible D match to TRBD1 (5 bases). The CDR3 is 15 residues long. Germline V CDR1 and CDR2: PRHDT, FYEKMQ (reference sequence). The germline V and J ends were trimmed by 3 bases and 3 bases, with 14 bases remaining between them. CDR3 sequence reads: CASSFRVSPDYGYTF. CDR3 bases: TGTGCCAGCAGCTTCAGGGTATCCCCTGACTATGGCTACACCTTC.